These 32 T cell receptor beta chains originate from one sample sequenced in a study of CD8+ T cells in alopecia areata. Treatment noted: oral pan-JAK inhibitor, 5-10 mg twice daily. cDNA reverse transcribed from extracted RNA served as the sequencing template. Only in-frame clones appear in the TCRdb table, and some are missing; sequencing was by immunoSEQ multiplex PCR. The sample yields 200,000 to 250,000 clones, approximately 38% seen once. Specimen: CD4+ T cells sorted from blood, collected around week 34, from a patient treated with tofacitinib. The receptors shown here come from a human donor with alopecia areata.

This clone was seen only a few times. The V gene is TRBV4-1, the J gene TRBJ2-7, with D possibly being TRBD2 (5 bases). The germline V gene encodes CDR1 MGHRA and CDR2 YSYEKL. The CDR3 has 15 amino acids. V was clipped by 2 bases and J by 1 base, with 12 bases between them. In nucleotides, the CDR3 is TGCGCCAGCAGCCAACCTATTCGAGGGTCCTACGAGCAGTACTTC. Its protein product is CASSQPIRGSYEQYF.

The chain joins TRBV5-4 to TRBJ2-3, with D possibly matching TRBD1 (6 bases). The V end was cut by 0 bases, the J end by 1 base, with 12 bases between. The CDR3 sequence is 16 residues long. Germline CDR1 is SGHNT and CDR2 is YYREEE (reference sequence). CDR3 nucleotide sequence: TGTGCCAGCAGCTTGGAGCTAGCAGGGGGCACAGATACGCAGTATTTT. This gives the protein CASSLELAGGTDTQYF.

The chain combines TRBV6-5 with TRBJ2-3; D perhaps matches TRBD2 (6 bases). In germline, CDR1 is MNHEY, CDR2 SVGAGI. V lost 6 bases and J lost 1, with 14 bases in between. The length of the CDR3 is 15 residues. CDR3 nucleotides: TGTGCCAGCAGGGACGGGGGTAGGGGCACAGATACGCAGTATTTT. Encoded protein: CASRDGGRGTDTQYF.

The chain is built from TRBV6-6 and TRBJ2-2, with D possibly being TRBD2 (7 bases). This CDR3 has 15 amino acids. CDR1 MNHNY and CDR2 SVGAGI come from the germline V gene (reference sequence). Trimming took off 6 bases at V and 4 bases at J, with 15 bases between the two ends. The CDR3, as DNA: TGTGCCAGCAGAAACGGGGGGCCGGGCACCGGGGAGCTGTTTTTT. Translating it yields CASRNGGPGTGELFF.

The chain recombines TRBV15 with TRBJ2-1, with D possibly TRBD2 on 6 matching bases. The CDR3 contains 14 residues. V lost 3 bases, J lost 5 bases, and 11 bases lay in between. Germline CDR1 and CDR2: LNHNV and YYDKDF (reference sequence). CDR3 coding DNA: TGTGCCACCAGCAGCCTCGGCGGGGACAATGAGCAGTTCTTC. Translating gives CATSSLGGDNEQFF.

CDR3 sequence reads: CASRSGGLSNEQFF. For the CDR3, the DNA is TGTGCCAGCAGGTCCGGGGGCCTGTCGAATGAGCAGTTCTTC. The V call is TRBV28, the J call TRBJ2-1; the D call may be TRBD1 or TRBD2 (6 bases each). Deletions cut 6 bases from V and 7 bases from J, with 16 bases between. Germline assignment: CDR1 MDHEN and CDR2 SYDVKM. The CDR3 runs 14 residues.

The V and J genes are TRBV5-4 and TRBJ1-2, with 8 bases matching TRBD1. CDR3 length equals 15 residues. V shed 4 bases and J 4 bases; nucleotides not matched to a gene: 9. The germline gives CDR1 SGHNT, CDR2 YYREEE (reference sequence). The CDR3 coding sequence is TGTGCCAGCAGCACCGCAGGGGGCGCCGGCTATGGCTACACCTTC. Residues: CASSTAGGAGYGYTF. The whole variable domain, remainder taken from reference TRBV5-4 and TRBJ1-2, is ETGVTQSPTHLIKTRGQQVTLRCSSQSGHNTVSWYQQALGQGPQFIFQYYREEENGRGNFPPRFSGLQFPNYSSELNVNALELDDSALYLCASSTAGGAGYGYTFGSGTRLTVV.

This sequence joins TRBV11-2 and TRBJ2-3, with TRBD1 as a possible D gene (5 bases). CDR1 is SGHAT and CDR2 is FQNNGV in the germline V gene. The CDR3 consists of 15 residues. Trimming took off 5 bases at V and 5 bases at J, with 17 bases between the two ends. Here the CDR3 reads CASSLAWQGEDTQYF. CDR3 in DNA: TGTGCCAGCAGCCTGGCGTGGCAGGGTGAAGATACGCAGTATTTT. Based on the CDR3 plus reference TRBV11-2 and TRBJ2-3, the full variable domain is EAGVAQSPRYKIIEKRQSVAFWCNPISGHATLYWYQQILGQGPKLLIQFQNNGVVDDSQLPKDRFSAERLKGVDSTLKIQPAKLEDSAVYLCASSLAWQGEDTQYFGPGTRLTVL.

The V and J genes are TRBV30 and TRBJ2-4, with 9 bases that match TRBD2. The V gene's germline CDR1 is GTSNPN and CDR2 SVGIG (reference sequence). Losses at the gene ends were 0 bases for V and 2 bases for J; bases not matched to a gene: 5. The CDR3 is 16 residues long. The CDR3 DNA reads TGTGCCTGGAGTGTAGGGCTAGCGGGAACCAAAAACATTCAGTACTTC. It encodes CAWSVGLAGTKNIQYF.

The V call is TRBV30, the J call TRBJ1-2; D is perhaps TRBD1 (5 bases). There are 11 residues in the CDR3. Trimming left V 4 bases short and J 8 bases short, with 11 bases between. Germline V gene data show CDR1 as GTSNPN and CDR2 as SVGIG (reference sequence). CDR3 amino acids: CAWMKTGGYTF. In DNA form, the CDR3 reads TGTGCCTGGATGAAAACAGGCGGCTACACCTTC.

This clone was counted a few times. The CDR3, as DNA: TGCGCCAGCTTCTCGGGTGGTGAGCAGTTCTTC. This encodes CASFSGGEQFF. The genes are TRBV5-1 and TRBJ2-1; D not certain. From germline, CDR1 is SGHRS and CDR2 YFSETQ. Trimming removed 7 bases from V and 9 bases from J, with 11 bases in between. This CDR3 region has 11 residues.

This sequence joins TRBV5-1 and TRBJ2-3, with D perhaps matching TRBD2 (7 bases). Germline-derived CDR1 and CDR2 are SGHRS and YFSETQ. The V and J ends lost 4 bases and 2 bases respectively, with 11 bases between them. This CDR3 region has 14 residues. The CDR3 region has the DNA TGCGCCAGCAGCGGGGGGGACACCACAGATACGCAGTATTTT. Translating it yields CASSGGDTTDTQYF. The whole variable domain, filled in from reference TRBV5-1 and TRBJ2-3, reads KAGVTQTPRYLIKTRGQQVTLSCSPISGHRSVSWYQQTPGQGLQFLFEYFSETQRNKGNFPGRFSGRQFSNSRSEMNVSTLELGDSALYLCASSGGDTTDTQYFGPGTRLTVL.

This clone was counted a single time. V and J are TRBV4-1 and TRBJ1-2; TRBD1 might be the D (6 bases). CDR3 length equals 16 residues. The germline V and J ends were trimmed by 3 bases and 0 bases, with 14 bases remaining between them. Germline V gene sequence: CDR1 MGHRA, CDR2 YSYEKL. This chain's CDR3 is CASSQAGVGSNYGYTF. In nucleotides, the CDR3 is TGCGCCAGCAGCCAGGCAGGGGTGGGCTCTAACTATGGCTACACCTTC.

The rearrangement links TRBV30 to TRBJ1-2; D is possibly TRBD1 (6 bases). V was trimmed by 3 bases and J by 4 bases, leaving 15 bases between them. This CDR3 region has 14 residues. Germline V CDR1 and CDR2: GTSNPN, SVGIG (reference sequence). In DNA, the CDR3 is TGTGCCTGGAGCGACATGGGCAGGGGCTATGGCTACACCTTC. The encoded protein is CAWSDMGRGYGYTF.

The chain links TRBV5-1 to TRBJ2-7; 12 nucleotides match TRBD1. CDR3 size: 17 residues. V gave up 3 bases and J gave up 7 bases; unmatched junction bases: 14. Germline V lookup: CDR1 SGHRS, CDR2 YFSETQ. CDR3 sequence (DNA): TGCGCCAGCAGCTCCCAGGGCCGGGACAGGGGGCGAGGAGAGCAGTACTTC. Translated: CASSSQGRDRGRGEQYF.

The J gene is TRBJ1-2, the V gene TRBV9, with D unresolved. Germline CDR1 is SGDLS and CDR2 is YYNGEE. The CDR3 runs to 13 residues. V was trimmed by 0 bases and J by 3 bases, leaving 6 bases between them. The CDR3 reads CASSVEGDYGYTF. CDR3 nucleotides: TGTGCCAGCAGCGTAGAGGGCGACTATGGCTACACCTTC.

The gene calls are TRBV27 and TRBJ1-5, with 9 bases lining up with TRBD1. Trimming at V came to 2 bases and at J to 5 bases, leaving 4 bases not matched to a gene. CDR3 size: 15 residues. In germline, CDR1 is MNHEY, CDR2 SMNVEV (reference sequence). CDR3 in amino acids: CASSLLGQGHQPQHF. CDR3 coding DNA: TGTGCCAGCAGTTTACTGGGACAGGGACATCAGCCCCAGCATTTT.

The gene calls are TRBV11-2 and TRBJ2-2; D gene uncertain. The CDR3 length is 11 residues. V was trimmed by 1 base and J by 6 bases, leaving 0 bases between them. Germline V CDR1 and CDR2: SGHAT, FQNNGV. The CDR3 nucleotides read TGTGCCAGCAGCTTAGCCGGGGAGCTGTTTTTT. Its translation: CASSLAGELFF.

This chain connects TRBV29-1 to TRBJ1-1, with 7 bases identical to TRBD1. V shed 6 bases, J shed 0 bases, and the junction held 4 bases outside the gene matches. The V gene's germline CDR1 is SQVTM and CDR2 ANQGSEA. This CDR3 contains 13 residues. The CDR3 DNA is TGCAGCGTCGGACAGGTCCTGAACACTGAAGCTTTCTTT. Amino acids: CSVGQVLNTEAFF.

The sample holds a few counts of this clone. The rearrangement joins TRBV5-1 to TRBJ2-1; D is possibly TRBD1 (6 bases). The CDR3 runs 14 residues. V lost 3 bases and J 7 bases, leaving 14 bases between the germline ends. Germline V gene data show CDR1 as SGHRS and CDR2 as YFSETQ. The CDR3 DNA reads as TGCGCCAGCAGCTCGGGACACGAACTTAATGAGCAGTTCTTC. Translating gives CASSSGHELNEQFF.

V gene TRBV6-5 combines with J gene TRBJ1-2; 7 nucleotides match TRBD1. The V and J ends lost 6 bases and 2 bases, in that order; junction bases with no gene match: 3. The germline gives CDR1 MNHEY, CDR2 SVGAGI. This CDR3 region has 13 residues. The DNA for the CDR3 is TGTGCCAGCAGCCGACAGGGAAACTATGGCTACACCTTC. Protein: CASSRQGNYGYTF.

The genes are TRBV11-2 and TRBJ2-1; D is undetermined. CDR1 and CDR2 from the germline V gene are SGHAT and FQNNGV. The CDR3 consists of 13 residues. Trimming pared 5 bases from V and 9 bases from J, leaving 14 bases between. Here the CDR3 reads CASSPPFVGEQFF. As DNA, the CDR3 is TGTGCCAGCAGCCCCCCCTTCGTTGGTGAGCAGTTCTTC.

V and J are TRBV6-5 and TRBJ2-6; D call uncertain. The germline CDR1 and CDR2 sequences are MNHEY and SVGAGI. Trimming removed 0 bases at V and 0 bases at J, with 6 bases between. This CDR3 has 16 residues. The chain's CDR3 is CASSYSFPSGANVLTF. Written as DNA, the CDR3 is TGTGCCAGCAGTTACTCATTTCCCTCTGGGGCCAACGTCCTGACTTTC.

J is TRBJ2-1 and V is TRBV11-2, with 12 bases that match TRBD2. CDR1 and CDR2 from the germline V gene are SGHAT and FQNNGV. The CDR3 length is 16 residues. The junction had 9 bases not matched to a gene; V was cut back by 4 bases and J by 8 bases. The CDR3 spells CASSWKSGTSGHEQFF. Here the CDR3 DNA reads TGTGCCAGCAGCTGGAAATCCGGGACTAGCGGGCATGAGCAGTTCTTC.

The V and J genes are TRBV29-1 and TRBJ1-1; 10 nucleotides agree with TRBD1. The germline V gene encodes CDR1 SQVTM and CDR2 ANQGSEA. The CDR3 length is 13 residues. V lost 5 bases and J lost 6; bases outside the gene matches: 6. In DNA, the CDR3 is TGCAGCGTTCCGGGACAGGGGTTCCCTGAAGCTTTCTTT. It encodes CSVPGQGFPEAFF.

This clone was counted a few times. The rearrangement uses TRBV19 and TRBJ2-1; D gene uncertain. The CDR3 consists of 16 residues. Per germline, CDR1 LNHDA and CDR2 SQIVND (reference sequence). V was clipped by 2 bases and J by 4 bases, with 15 bases between them. CDR3 in amino acids: CASSIPSEGEYNEQFF. The DNA of the CDR3 is TGTGCCAGTAGTATACCGAGTGAAGGAGAGTACAATGAGCAGTTCTTC.

The chain couples TRBV4-1 to TRBJ2-7, with TRBD1 matching 11 bases. The CDR3 is 16 residues long. The J segment lost 3 bases and the V segment lost 1 base, leaving 5 bases of the junction unmatched. The germline V gene encodes CDR1 MGHRA and CDR2 YSYEKL. The CDR3 DNA reads as TGCGCCAGCAGCCAAGGGGACAGGGGGGTGAACTACGAGCAGTACTTC. Translation: CASSQGDRGVNYEQYF.

The sample holds a few counts of this clone. The chain links TRBV13 to TRBJ2-1; 7 positions match TRBD1. J gave up 5 bases and V 5 bases, and 6 bases lay outside the gene matches. CDR1 and CDR2 (germline): PRHDT, FYEKMQ (reference sequence). CDR3 length equals 14 residues. The CDR3 nucleotides read TGTGCCAGCAGCCGACCGGGACAGAACAATGAGCAGTTCTTC. It encodes CASSRPGQNNEQFF.

This chain links TRBV7-8 with TRBJ1-4; D unresolved. Germline V gives CDR1 SGHVS, CDR2 FQNEAQ. Deletions cut 5 bases from V and 8 bases from J, with 12 bases between. This CDR3 region has 13 residues. The CDR3, as DNA: TGTGCCAGCAGCGTATATGGAGGGGAAAAACTGTTTTTT. Translating gives CASSVYGGEKLFF.

The chain employs TRBV14 and TRBJ2-1; 11 nucleotides match TRBD2. V shed 4 bases and J 4 bases; nucleotides not matched to a gene: 6. The CDR3 consists of 16 residues. The germline CDR1 and CDR2 sequences are SGHDN and FVKESK. CDR3 protein: CASSPRTSGSYNEQFF. The CDR3 region has the DNA TGTGCCAGCAGCCCCCGAACTAGCGGGAGTTACAATGAGCAGTTCTTC.

This chain connects TRBV6-1 to TRBJ1-2; weak D call: TRBD1 (6 bases). CDR3 length: 17 amino acids. V was shortened by 2 bases and J by 4 bases, with 20 bases between the two germline ends. Germline V CDR1 and CDR2: MNHNS, SASEGT. This CDR3 is CASSEREIRGRLYGYTF. DNA for the CDR3: TGTGCCAGCAGTGAACGGGAGATCAGGGGACGCCTCTATGGCTACACCTTC.

In DNA form, the CDR3 reads TGCGCCAGCAGCTTGACGGGAACAGAGACCCAGTACTTC. This sequence encodes CASSLTGTETQYF. The chain links TRBV5-1 to TRBJ2-5; a weak D match, TRBD2 (5 bases). Trimming took off 1 base at V and 4 bases at J, with 8 bases between the two ends. The CDR3 spans 13 residues. CDR1 and CDR2 from the germline V gene are SGHRS and YFSETQ.